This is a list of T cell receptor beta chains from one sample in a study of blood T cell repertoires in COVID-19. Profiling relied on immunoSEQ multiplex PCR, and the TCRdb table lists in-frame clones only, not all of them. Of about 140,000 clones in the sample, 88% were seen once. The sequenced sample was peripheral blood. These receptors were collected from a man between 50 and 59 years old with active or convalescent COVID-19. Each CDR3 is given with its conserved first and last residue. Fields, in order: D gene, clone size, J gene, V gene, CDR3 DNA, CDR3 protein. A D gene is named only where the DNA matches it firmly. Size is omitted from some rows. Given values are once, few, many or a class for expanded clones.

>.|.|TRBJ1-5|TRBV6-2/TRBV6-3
TGTGCCAGCAGTTACAGCGATAATAGCAATCAGCCCCAGCATTTT
CASSYSDNSNQPQHF
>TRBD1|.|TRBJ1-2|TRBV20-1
TGCAGTGCAAGTGTGACAGGGTATGGCTACACCTTC
CSASVTGYGYTF
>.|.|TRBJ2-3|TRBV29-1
TGCAGCGTTGAACCCCCGGACACCCGTGCAGATACGCAGTATTTT
CSVEPPDTRADTQYF
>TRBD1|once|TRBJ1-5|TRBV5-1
TGCGCCAGCAGCTTGTATAGGGGGCTTGAGGGTCAGCCCCAGCATTTT
CASSLYRGLEGQPQHF
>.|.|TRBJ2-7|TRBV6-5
TGTGCCATCCCCTGCCGGGACTCCTCCTACGAGCAGTACTTC
CAIPCRDSSYEQYF
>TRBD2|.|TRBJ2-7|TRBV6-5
TGTGCCAGCAGGCTAGCGGGAGGGCCCTACGAGCAGTACTTC
CASRLAGGPYEQYF
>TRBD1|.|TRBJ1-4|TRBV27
TGTGCCAGCAGAGCCGGAAAGGGGGCACCTAATGAAAAACTGTTTTTT
CASRAGKGAPNEKLFF
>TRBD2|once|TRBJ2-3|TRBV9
TGTGCCAGCAGCGTGTTTAGCGGGAGGGGGACAGATACGCAGTATTTT
CASSVFSGRGTDTQYF
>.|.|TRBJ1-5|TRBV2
TGTGCCAGCCTAAACGGTGTCGGGCAGCCCCAGCATTTT
CASLNGVGQPQHF
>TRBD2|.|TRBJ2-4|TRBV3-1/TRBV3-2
TGTGCCAGCAGCCACGCTGGGACTAGCGGAACCAAAAACATTCAGTACTTC
CASSHAGTSGTKNIQYF
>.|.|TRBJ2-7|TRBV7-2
TGTGCCAGCAGCTTTGGAGGCAGCTCCTACGAGCAGTACTTC
CASSFGGSSYEQYF
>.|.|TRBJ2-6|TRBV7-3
TGTGCCAGCAGCTTATTCGCGGCCAGCTCTGGGGCCAACGTCCTGACTTTC
CASSLFAASSGANVLTF
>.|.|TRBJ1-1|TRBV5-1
TGCGCCAGCAGCTTGGCGGGGTTCGCTTTCTTT
CASSLAGFAFF
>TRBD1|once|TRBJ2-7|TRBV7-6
TGTGCCAGCAGCTTACAGCCACAGGGGGCTTCCTACGAGCAGTACTTC
CASSLQPQGASYEQYF
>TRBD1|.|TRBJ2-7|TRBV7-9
TGTGCCAGCAGCTCCCGGGGACAGGGGGCACCCGAGCAGTACTTC
CASSSRGQGAPEQYF
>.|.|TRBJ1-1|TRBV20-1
TGCAGTGCTAGTAGCGATACGGACACTGAAGCTTTCTTT
CSASSDTDTEAFF
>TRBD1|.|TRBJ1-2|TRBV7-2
TGTGCCAGCAGCTTAGTGTCTGGACAGGGATTCTATGGCTACACCTTC
CASSLVSGQGFYGYTF
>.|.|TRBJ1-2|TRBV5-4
TGTGCCAGCAGCTTGGCACAGTCGAACTATGGCTACACCTTC
CASSLAQSNYGYTF
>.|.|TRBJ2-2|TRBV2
TGTGCCAGCGCCCCCACACGCACCGGGGAGCTGTTTTTT
CASAPTRTGELFF
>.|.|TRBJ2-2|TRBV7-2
TGTGCCAGCAGCTTAGGGCTGTTGACCGGGGAGCTGTTTTTT
CASSLGLLTGELFF